A selection of T cell receptor beta chains follows, all from one sample in a study of T cells in Graves' hyperthyroidism and ophthalmopathy. TCRdb redid the calling of the multiplex PCR reads with MiXCR, one entry per CDR3 protein. The sample consists of under 300,000 distinct CDR3 sequences, around 20% of them appearing once. Sequenced material: blood. Receptors originate from a man under 40 with Graves' ophthalmopathy. CDR3s include the opening cysteine and the closing phenylalanine or tryptophan. A D gene is named only where the DNA matches it firmly. Where a row states a size, it is once, few, many or the class of an expanded clone; other rows omit it.

size,V,J,D,DNA,CDR3
NA,TRBV24-1,TRBJ2-1,NA,TGTGCCACCAGTGGCGTGGCAGGGAGGCATGAGCAGTTCTTC,CATSGVAGRHEQFF
NA,TRBV19,TRBJ2-5,TRBD1,TGTGCCAGTAGTCCACGGGACAGGGAGGAGACCCAGTACTTC,CASSPRDREETQYF
few,TRBV29-1,TRBJ2-2,NA,TGCAGCGTTGAGGGAGGGGGTTACACCGGGGAGCTGTTTTTT,CSVEGGGYTGELFF
few,TRBV6-1,TRBJ2-4,TRBD2,TGTGCCAGCAGTGTACCCCGGACTAGCGGGAGGGCCGTTCAGTACTTC,CASSVPRTSGRAVQYF
NA,TRBV5-6,TRBJ2-2,NA,TGTGCCAGCAGCCGGGTCGGACCCTTCACCACCGGGGAGCTGTTTTTT,CASSRVGPFTTGELFF
NA,TRBV12-3/TRBV12-4,TRBJ2-3,NA,TGTGCCAGCAATCACGCCGGCGGGACCCCAGATACGCAGTATTTT,CASNHAGGTPDTQYF
many,TRBV3-1,TRBJ1-3,NA,TGTGCCAGCGGCTTCTTTGGGGGCCAAAACTCTGGAAACACCATATATTTT,CASGFFGGQNSGNTIYF
many,TRBV11-1,TRBJ2-5,TRBD2,TGTGCCAGCAGCACCGGACTAGCGGAGAAATCCCAGTACTTC,CASSTGLAEKSQYF
NA,TRBV14,TRBJ2-7,TRBD2,TGTGCCAGCAGCTTCAGACTAGCGGGGGCCTACGAGCAGTACTTC,CASSFRLAGAYEQYF
many,TRBV28,TRBJ1-5,TRBD1,TGTGCCAGCAGTTTAGGGACAGGGTACAATCAGCCCCAGCATTTT,CASSLGTGYNQPQHF
NA,TRBV4-1,TRBJ1-1,NA,TGCGCCAGCAGCCAAGGGTATGGGGCCGGGACAGAAGCTTTCTTT,CASSQGYGAGTEAFF
few,TRBV29-1,TRBJ2-7,NA,TGCAGCGTTGACAGGAACGAGCAGTACTTC,CSVDRNEQYF
few,TRBV20-1,TRBJ2-7,NA,TGCAGTGCTAGCGGAAACTCCTACGAGCAGTACTTC,CSASGNSYEQYF
NA,TRBV6-1,TRBJ1-3,NA,TGTGCCAGCAGGGCGCCGGGGGTCCTCTCTGGAAACACCATATATTTT,CASRAPGVLSGNTIYF
NA,TRBV20-1,TRBJ2-7,TRBD2,TGCAGTGCTAGTCAGGCTAGCGGTTCCTACGAGCAGTACTTC,CSASQASGSYEQYF
NA,TRBV5-1,TRBJ1-6,NA,TGCGCCAGCAGCTACGGCGAGGACAACTATAATTCACCCCTCCACTTT,CASSYGEDNYNSPLHF
many,TRBV20-1,TRBJ2-3,NA,TGCAGTGCTAGAGGGCTGGTGGATACGCAGTATTTT,CSARGLVDTQYF
NA,TRBV5-1,TRBJ1-1,NA,TGCGCCAGCAGCAGCGGGGGTGGGGGGAGTTTGAAGGACACTGAAGCTTTCTTT,CASSSGGGGSLKDTEAFF
many,TRBV3-1,TRBJ2-7,TRBD2,TGTGCCAGCAGCCAGGCGGGGACTAGCGGAGACTACGAGCAGTACTTC,CASSQAGTSGDYEQYF
many,TRBV18,TRBJ2-7,NA,TGTGCCAGCTCACCGGACAGATCCTACGAGCAGTACTTC,CASSPDRSYEQYF
NA,TRBV28,TRBJ2-1,NA,TGTGCCAGCAGTCTACAGAGGGATGAGCAGTTCTTC,CASSLQRDEQFF
NA,TRBV27,TRBJ2-5,NA,TGTGCCAGCAGCGCCATTTGGGGGACCCAGTACTTC,CASSAIWGTQYF
many,TRBV7-3,TRBJ2-3,NA,TGTGCCAGCAGCCCGGGACGGATCACAGATACGCAGTATTTT,CASSPGRITDTQYF
NA,TRBV3-1,TRBJ2-7,NA,TGTGCCAGCAGCCAAAGGTGGGTCTCCTACGAGCAGTACTTC,CASSQRWVSYEQYF
NA,TRBV13,TRBJ2-7,TRBD2,TGTGCCAGCAGCGAGACTTCGGGGGGCTACGAGCAGTACTTC,CASSETSGGYEQYF
once,TRBV11-1,TRBJ1-1,NA,TGTGCCAGCAGCGAACTCCTCGGCACATCTCCTAACACTGAAGCTTTCTTT,CASSELLGTSPNTEAFF
many,TRBV29-1,TRBJ1-1,NA,TGCAGCGTTGTGGATGACAACAGGCCGAACACTGAAGCTTTCTTT,CSVVDDNRPNTEAFF
NA,TRBV4-1,TRBJ2-2,NA,TGCGCCAGCAGCCAAGAGGGGGACCCGAACACCGGGGAGCTGTTTTTT,CASSQEGDPNTGELFF
few,TRBV28,TRBJ1-3,TRBD1,TGTGCCAGCAGTTTATGGGACGGGGGGGACAGGGGAAGCGGAAACACCATATATTTT,CASSLWDGGDRGSGNTIYF
NA,TRBV5-1,TRBJ2-6,NA,TGCGCCAGCAGCTCCATGAAGGGGGCTGGGGCCAACGTCCTGACTTTC,CASSSMKGAGANVLTF
few,TRBV7-9,TRBJ1-1,NA,TGTGCCAGCGGAAATTGGGGGGGAAACACTGAAGCTTTCTTT,CASGNWGGNTEAFF
NA,TRBV7-8,TRBJ1-2,NA,TGTGCCAGCAGCCGGACGGCGGAAACTAACTATGGCTACACCTTC,CASSRTAETNYGYTF
many,TRBV20-1,TRBJ2-5,TRBD2,TGCAGTGGGGCTATAGCGGGAGTAGAGACCCAGTACTTC,CSGAIAGVETQYF
NA,TRBV6-1,TRBJ2-7,TRBD2,TGTGCCAGCAGTTACGGACTAGCGGGATCCTACGAGCAGTACTTC,CASSYGLAGSYEQYF
few,TRBV20-1,TRBJ2-3,TRBD1,TGCAGTGCTAGAGGGGACAGCCCGTACACAGATACGCAGTATTTT,CSARGDSPYTDTQYF
few,TRBV5-1,TRBJ2-7,NA,TGCGCCAGCAGCTTGGCCCCCCCGGGGGAGCAGTACTTC,CASSLAPPGEQYF
many,TRBV28,TRBJ1-5,TRBD1,TGTGCCACGTACGGGACAGGGGGCTTTCAGCCCCAGCATTTT,CATYGTGGFQPQHF
NA,TRBV5-5,TRBJ2-1,NA,TGTGCCAGCAGCTTGGCACTAGTTTACAATGAGCAGGTCTTC,CASSLALVYNEQVF
many,TRBV30,TRBJ2-7,NA,TGTGCCTGGAGTGGGACAGTCCCCTACGAGCAGTACTTC,CAWSGTVPYEQYF
NA,TRBV27,TRBJ2-3,NA,TGTGCCAGCAGGATAGCTTACCGAGGAGATACGCAGTATTTT,CASRIAYRGDTQYF
NA,TRBV12-5,TRBJ1-5,TRBD1,TGTGCTAGTGGTTTCGATTGGCCGGACAGGGCGGATCAGCCCCAGCATTTT,CASGFDWPDRADQPQHF
many,TRBV29-1,TRBJ2-7,TRBD2,TGCAGCGCTCGGACTAGCGGTAACTACGAGCAGTACTTC,CSARTSGNYEQYF
NA,TRBV2,TRBJ2-5,TRBD1,TGTGCCAGCAGCCTCCTACAGGGGCACCAAGAGACCCAGTACTTC,CASSLLQGHQETQYF
NA,TRBV11-2,TRBJ2-3,TRBD2,TGTGCCAGCAGCTTAATGCGGGGGGGCCAAGATACGCAGTATTTT,CASSLMRGGQDTQYF
NA,TRBV12-3/TRBV12-4,TRBJ2-1,TRBD2,TGTGCCAGCAGCTCCGGGACTAGCGGTTCCTACAATAAGCAGTTCTTC,CASSSGTSGSYNKQFF
few,TRBV18,TRBJ2-1,TRBD1,TGTGCCAGCTCACAGGGGGCGGCCTACAATGAGCAGTTCTTC,CASSQGAAYNEQFF
NA,TRBV6-1,TRBJ2-2,NA,TGTGCCAGCAGTGAACTGCGTACCCCCCACCCCGGGGAGCTGTTTTTT,CASSELRTPHPGELFF
NA,TRBV18,TRBJ2-2,TRBD1,TGTGCCAGCTCATCTCACCGGGGACAGGACGGCACCGGGGAGCTGTTTTTT,CASSSHRGQDGTGELFF
once,TRBV19,TRBJ1-5,NA,TGTGCCAGTAGTATAGATCAGGTAGCCTCCACAAGCCAGCCCCAGCATTTT,CASSIDQVASTSQPQHF
many,TRBV12-3/TRBV12-4,TRBJ2-7,TRBD1,TGTGCCAGCAGTTTATCGACAGGGGCCGAGCAGTACTTC,CASSLSTGAEQYF
NA,TRBV15,TRBJ1-6,TRBD1,TGTGCCACCAGCAGGGGGACAGGGTCCGCTAATTCACCCCTCCACTTT,CATSRGTGSANSPLHF
many,TRBV20-1,TRBJ2-2,TRBD2,TGCAGTGCCCGGGGGTCTAGCGGGGGCACCGGGGAGCTGTTTTTT,CSARGSSGGTGELFF